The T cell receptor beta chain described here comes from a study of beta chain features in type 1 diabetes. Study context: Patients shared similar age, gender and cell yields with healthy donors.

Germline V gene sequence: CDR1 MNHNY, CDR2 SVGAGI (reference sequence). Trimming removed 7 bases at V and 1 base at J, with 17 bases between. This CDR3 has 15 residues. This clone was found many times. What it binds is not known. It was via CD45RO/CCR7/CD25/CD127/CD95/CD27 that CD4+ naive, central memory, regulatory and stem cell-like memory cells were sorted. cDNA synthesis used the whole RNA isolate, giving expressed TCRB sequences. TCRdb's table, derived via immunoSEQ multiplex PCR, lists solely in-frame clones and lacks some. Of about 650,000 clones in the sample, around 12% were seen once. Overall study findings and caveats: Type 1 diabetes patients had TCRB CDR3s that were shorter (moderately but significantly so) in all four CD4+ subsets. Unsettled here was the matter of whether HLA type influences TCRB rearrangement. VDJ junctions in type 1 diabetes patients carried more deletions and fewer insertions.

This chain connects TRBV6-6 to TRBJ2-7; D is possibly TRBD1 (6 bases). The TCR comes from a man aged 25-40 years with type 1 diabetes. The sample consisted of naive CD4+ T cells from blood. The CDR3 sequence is CASMRSGGPSYEQYF. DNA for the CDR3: TGTGCCAGCATGAGGAGTGGGGGCCCTTCCTACGAGCAGTACTTC.